This is a list of T cell receptor beta chains from one sample in a study of T cell responses to AZD1222 COVID-19 vaccine. TCRdb's copy holds only in-frame clones and misses some; the assay was immunoSEQ multiplex PCR. The sample includes fewer than 70,000 clones, about 74% of them seen just once. This specimen consisted of peripheral blood, obtained 28 days after the second AZD1222 dose. Receptors originate from an adult who received the AZD1222 COVID-19 vaccine. CDR3s include the opening cysteine and the closing phenylalanine or tryptophan. The D gene is left open where the match is weak. A clone size is listed for some rows: how often the clone was seen (once, few, many), or a class if it is expanded.

j_call: TRBJ1-5; clone_size: few; v_call: TRBV2; d_call: .; cdr3_nt: TGTGCCACCGGGCCAGACCAATTTAATCAGCCCCAGCATTTT; cdr3_aa: CATGPDQFNQPQHF
j_call: TRBJ2-7; clone_size: medium-sized; v_call: TRBV11-2; d_call: TRBD1; cdr3_nt: TGTGCCAGCAGCTTAGCGCCCTGGGACAGGGTATTCTACGAGCAGTACTTC; cdr3_aa: CASSLAPWDRVFYEQYF
j_call: TRBJ2-1; clone_size: .; v_call: TRBV19; d_call: .; cdr3_nt: TGTGCCAGTAGTATAGCCGGGTTGGGTGAGCAGTTCTTC; cdr3_aa: CASSIAGLGEQFF
j_call: TRBJ1-5; clone_size: once; v_call: TRBV2; d_call: TRBD1; cdr3_nt: TGTGCCAGCAGTGTCTTACAGGGGAATCAGCCCCAGCATTTT; cdr3_aa: CASSVLQGNQPQHF
j_call: TRBJ2-3; clone_size: .; v_call: TRBV4-2; d_call: TRBD2; cdr3_nt: TGTGCCAGCAGCCAAGACACTAGCGGAGGGTCGGGTACGCAGTATTTT; cdr3_aa: CASSQDTSGGSGTQYF
j_call: TRBJ1-6; clone_size: .; v_call: TRBV18; d_call: TRBD1; cdr3_nt: TGTGCCAGCTCACCCGGACAGGGTCAATCACCCCTCCACTTT; cdr3_aa: CASSPGQGQSPLHF
j_call: TRBJ2-1; clone_size: .; v_call: TRBV5-5; d_call: .; cdr3_nt: TGTGCCAGCAGCATGACAGGTAGAGCGCTTTCAGTACATGAGCAGTTCTTC; cdr3_aa: CASSMTGRALSVHEQFF
j_call: TRBJ1-1; clone_size: once; v_call: TRBV5-1; d_call: .; cdr3_nt: TGCGCCAGCAGCCCGAGGGGGGAGGCCCTGATGAACACTGAAGCTTTCTTT; cdr3_aa: CASSPRGEALMNTEAFF
j_call: TRBJ1-4; clone_size: .; v_call: TRBV2; d_call: .; cdr3_nt: TGTGCCAGCAGTCCCAGGTGGAATGAAAAACTGTTTTTT; cdr3_aa: CASSPRWNEKLFF
j_call: TRBJ1-4; clone_size: few; v_call: TRBV28; d_call: .; cdr3_nt: TGTGCCAGCAGTTTCTCAGATGCTAATGAAAAACTGTTTTTT; cdr3_aa: CASSFSDANEKLFF
j_call: TRBJ1-2; clone_size: .; v_call: TRBV28; d_call: .; cdr3_nt: TGTGCCAGTGAGGGTGACAGGTACTATGGCTACACCTTC; cdr3_aa: CASEGDRYYGYTF
j_call: TRBJ2-4; clone_size: .; v_call: TRBV9; d_call: TRBD1; cdr3_nt: TGTGCCAGCAGCGTAGAGGGAGCTCGGACAGGGAAAAACATTCAGTACTTC; cdr3_aa: CASSVEGARTGKNIQYF
j_call: TRBJ1-2; clone_size: .; v_call: TRBV6-6; d_call: .; cdr3_nt: TGTGCCAGCAGTCCAACAGGGTATGGCTACACCTTC; cdr3_aa: CASSPTGYGYTF
j_call: TRBJ1-4; clone_size: .; v_call: TRBV9; d_call: TRBD1; cdr3_nt: TGTGCCAGCAGCGTGACAGGGGGAACTAATGAAAAACTGTTTTTT; cdr3_aa: CASSVTGGTNEKLFF
j_call: TRBJ1-3; clone_size: .; v_call: TRBV6-5; d_call: .; cdr3_nt: TGTGCCAGCAAGCCCAATCCGTTCTCTGGAAACACCATATATTTT; cdr3_aa: CASKPNPFSGNTIYF
j_call: TRBJ1-5; clone_size: .; v_call: TRBV9; d_call: TRBD1; cdr3_nt: TGTGCCAGCAGCGTAGGGACAGGGGGCCAGCCCCAGCATTTT; cdr3_aa: CASSVGTGGQPQHF
j_call: TRBJ1-2; clone_size: .; v_call: TRBV2; d_call: .; cdr3_nt: TGTGCCAGCAGTGACGATCGGACACCCTCTAACTATGGCTACACCTTC; cdr3_aa: CASSDDRTPSNYGYTF
j_call: TRBJ1-1; clone_size: .; v_call: TRBV10-3; d_call: .; cdr3_nt: TGTGCCATCGCGGGCGCCGGGAACACTGAAGCTTTCTTT; cdr3_aa: CAIAGAGNTEAFF
j_call: TRBJ1-5; clone_size: .; v_call: TRBV19; d_call: .; cdr3_nt: TGTGCCAGTAGTATATCTCTCTGGCACGATCAGCCCCAGCATTTT; cdr3_aa: CASSISLWHDQPQHF
j_call: TRBJ1-2; clone_size: .; v_call: TRBV28; d_call: .; cdr3_nt: TGTGCCAGCAGTTTGCAAGGGACAAACGGTGGTGGCTACACCTTC; cdr3_aa: CASSLQGTNGGGYTF
j_call: TRBJ1-4; clone_size: .; v_call: TRBV4-2; d_call: .; cdr3_nt: TGTGCCAGCAGCCAGCTCGGCGGTAATAATGAAAAACTGTTTTTT; cdr3_aa: CASSQLGGNNEKLFF
j_call: TRBJ2-5; clone_size: .; v_call: TRBV11-2; d_call: .; cdr3_nt: TGTGCCAGCAGTTCAGGGTGGGAGACCCAGTACTTC; cdr3_aa: CASSSGWETQYF
j_call: TRBJ2-2; clone_size: .; v_call: TRBV7-2; d_call: .; cdr3_nt: TGTGCCAGCAGCCCGAAGTCGTCTCTCTCGCCGTTCACCGGGGAGCTGTTTTTT; cdr3_aa: CASSPKSSLSPFTGELFF
j_call: TRBJ2-3; clone_size: .; v_call: TRBV2; d_call: .; cdr3_nt: TGTGCCAGCAGCCCACAGGGGAGGGGCACAGATACGCAGTATTTT; cdr3_aa: CASSPQGRGTDTQYF
j_call: TRBJ1-2; clone_size: .; v_call: TRBV6-5; d_call: .; cdr3_nt: TGTGCCAGCAGTTACGGGGGGGGCGGTAACTATGGCTACACCTTC; cdr3_aa: CASSYGGGGNYGYTF
j_call: TRBJ2-1; clone_size: .; v_call: TRBV6-5; d_call: TRBD1; cdr3_nt: TGTGCCAGCATCGGACAGGGTGCCTACAATGAGCAGTTCTTC; cdr3_aa: CASIGQGAYNEQFF
j_call: TRBJ2-5; clone_size: .; v_call: TRBV5-1; d_call: .; cdr3_nt: TGCGCCAGCGGGGAGAACCAAGAGACCCAGTACTTC; cdr3_aa: CASGENQETQYF
j_call: TRBJ1-4; clone_size: .; v_call: TRBV3-1/TRBV3-2; d_call: .; cdr3_nt: TGTGCCAGCAGCCAACAAAATGAAAAACTGTTTTTT; cdr3_aa: CASSQQNEKLFF
j_call: TRBJ1-3; clone_size: .; v_call: TRBV5-1; d_call: TRBD1; cdr3_nt: TGCGCCAGCAGCTTGGCCCCTGACAGGGGGGACACCCTATATTTT; cdr3_aa: CASSLAPDRGDTLYF
j_call: TRBJ1-2; clone_size: few; v_call: TRBV6-1; d_call: TRBD1; cdr3_nt: TGTGCCAGCAGTGATACAGGGGCCTATGGCTACACCTTC; cdr3_aa: CASSDTGAYGYTF
j_call: TRBJ2-5; clone_size: .; v_call: TRBV11-1; d_call: .; cdr3_nt: TGTGCCAGCAGCTTAGATGTTGGGGGCTGGGAGGAGACCCAGTACTTC; cdr3_aa: CASSLDVGGWEETQYF
j_call: TRBJ2-1; clone_size: .; v_call: TRBV7-9; d_call: .; cdr3_nt: TGTGCCAGCAGTTCCTCCGGGACGGGGAATTACAATGAGCAGTTCTTC; cdr3_aa: CASSSSGTGNYNEQFF